This T cell receptor beta chain was sequenced in a study of Ad26.COV2.S vaccination and SARS-CoV-2 variants. General observations from the study: People who got the vaccine had more spike-specific TCR breadth than people who got placebo. Recipients of vaccine and of placebo showed similar breadth of their non-spike TCR repertoires.

Profiled with immunoSEQ multiplex PCR; TCRdb holds only in-frame clones, not every one. The sample yields 120,000 to 150,000 clones, just over 85% seen once. On this clone itself: Its antigen remains unidentified.

Germline CDR1 is LGHDT and CDR2 is YNNKEL (reference sequence). V dropped 3 bases and J dropped 1 base, with 18 bases sitting between them. The CDR3 contains 17 residues. J is TRBJ1-1 and V is TRBV3-1 (or the pseudogene TRBV3-2); D remains ambiguous. This clonotype was obtained from a human donor who had recovered from COVID-19. The sequencing here drew on peripheral blood, taken after recovery from COVID-19. The CDR3 DNA is TGTGCCAGCAGCCATCCTACCCGGACGGTGTCGAACACTGAAGCTTTCTTT. Protein product: CASSHPTRTVSNTEAFF.